This note documents a single T cell receptor beta chain sequence. Its antigen remains unidentified. This entry belongs to a study of CD8 T cells in ankylosing spondylitis. Study outcomes and limitations: Apparently characteristic of ankylosing spondylitis blood was a TCR beta motif (about 8 highly homologous variants). A number of the motif variants had already been described in reactive arthritis synovial fluid and blood. Matched ankylosing spondylitis synovial fluid reportedly contained a significantly enriched population of disease-linked clones. Relatively scarce in peripheral blood, disease-linked clones were CD8+.

Germline V gene sequence: CDR1 ENHRY, CDR2 SYGVKD. The CDR3 spans 14 residues. V was trimmed by 6 bases and J by 9 bases, leaving 20 bases between them. As the method for making TCR beta libraries, quantitative 5'-RACE with molecular barcodes was used. TCRdb re-derived calls from the 5' RACE reads in MiXCR, one entry per CDR3 protein. The table includes under 850,000 distinct CDR3 sequences, around 17% detected once. The chain uses TRBV10-3 and TRBJ1-2; D ambiguous. Material for sequencing was blood, either unsorted or a sorted T cell fraction (not recorded which). The sequence came from a male donor with ankylosing spondylitis. DNA of the CDR3: TGTGCCATCAGGAAGGACGTAGACGATTGGAGCTACACCTTC. Amino acids: CAIRKDVDDWSYTF.